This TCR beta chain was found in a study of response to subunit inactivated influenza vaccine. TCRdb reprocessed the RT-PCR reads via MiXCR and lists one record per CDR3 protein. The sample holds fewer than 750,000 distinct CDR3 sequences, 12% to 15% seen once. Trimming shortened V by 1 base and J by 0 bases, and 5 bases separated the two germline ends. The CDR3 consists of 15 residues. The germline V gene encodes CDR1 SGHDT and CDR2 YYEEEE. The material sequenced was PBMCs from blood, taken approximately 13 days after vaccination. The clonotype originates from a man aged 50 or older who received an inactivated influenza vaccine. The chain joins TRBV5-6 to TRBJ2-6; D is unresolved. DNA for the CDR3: TGTGCCAGCAGCTTGATTGTCTCTGGGGCCAACGTCCTGACTTTC. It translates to CASSLIVSGANVLTF.